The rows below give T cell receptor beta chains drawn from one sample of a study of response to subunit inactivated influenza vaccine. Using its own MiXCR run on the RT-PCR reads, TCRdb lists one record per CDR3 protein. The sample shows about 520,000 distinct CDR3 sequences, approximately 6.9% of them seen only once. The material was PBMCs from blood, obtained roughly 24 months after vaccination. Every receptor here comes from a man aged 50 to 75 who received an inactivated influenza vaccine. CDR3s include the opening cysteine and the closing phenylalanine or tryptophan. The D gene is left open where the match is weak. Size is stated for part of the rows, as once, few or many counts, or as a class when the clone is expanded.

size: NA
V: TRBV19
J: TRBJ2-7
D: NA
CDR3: CASSIGLNTAEQYF
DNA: TGTGCCAGTAGTATCGGACTGAACACGGCAGAGCAGTACTTC

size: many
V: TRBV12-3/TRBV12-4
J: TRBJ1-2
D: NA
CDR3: CASSPTGNYGYTF
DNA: TGTGCCAGCAGCCCAACAGGAAACTATGGCTACACCTTC

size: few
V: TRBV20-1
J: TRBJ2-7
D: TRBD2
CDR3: CSAPNLAGGPSYEQYF
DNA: TGCAGTGCGCCGAACCTAGCGGGAGGGCCATCCTACGAGCAGTACTTC

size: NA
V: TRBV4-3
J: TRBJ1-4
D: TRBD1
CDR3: CASSQEGGYEKLFF
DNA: TGCGCCAGCAGCCAAGAAGGGGGCTATGAAAAACTGTTTTTT

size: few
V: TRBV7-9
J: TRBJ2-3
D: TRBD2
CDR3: CASSSHSSGLTDTQYF
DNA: TGTGCCAGCAGCAGCCACTCTAGCGGACTCACAGATACGCAGTATTTT

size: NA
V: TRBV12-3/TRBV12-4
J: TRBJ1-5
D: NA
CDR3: CASSRTRGNQPQHF
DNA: TGTGCCAGCAGCCGAACTAGGGGCAATCAGCCCCAGCATTTT

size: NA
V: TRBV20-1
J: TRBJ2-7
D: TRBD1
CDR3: CSALGQGVNYEQYF
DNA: TGCAGTGCTCTCGGACAGGGGGTAAACTACGAGCAGTACTTC

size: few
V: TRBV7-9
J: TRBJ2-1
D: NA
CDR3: CASSLGLLPRHHEQFF
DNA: TGTGCCAGCAGCTTAGGTCTTTTACCCAGGCATCATGAGCAGTTCTTC

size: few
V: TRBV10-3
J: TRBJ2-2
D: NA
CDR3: CAISEYTIVRGNTGELFF
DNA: TGTGCCATCAGTGAGTACACAATCGTCAGGGGGAACACCGGGGAGCTGTTTTTT

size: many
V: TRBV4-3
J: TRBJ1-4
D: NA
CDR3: CASSQDHVGGLTEKLFF
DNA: TGCGCCAGCAGCCAAGATCATGTCGGGGGGCTGACTGAAAAACTGTTTTTT

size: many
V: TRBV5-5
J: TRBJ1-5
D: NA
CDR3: CASSRGLGSNQPQHF
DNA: TGTGCCAGCAGCCGAGGTTTGGGGAGCAATCAGCCCCAGCATTTT

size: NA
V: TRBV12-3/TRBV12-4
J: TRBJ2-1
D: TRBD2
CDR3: CASSLAGGLYGQFF
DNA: TGTGCCAGCAGTCTAGCGGGGGGGCTGTATGGGCAGTTCTTC

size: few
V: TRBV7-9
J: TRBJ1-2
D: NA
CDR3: CASSSQGTYGYTF
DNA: TGTGCCAGCAGCTCTCAGGGAACCTATGGCTACACCTTC

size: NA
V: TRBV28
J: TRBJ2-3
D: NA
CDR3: CASPQGGRTQTSTDTQYF
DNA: TGTGCCAGCCCCCAGGGGGGGCGCACCCAGACTAGCACAGATACGCAGTATTTT